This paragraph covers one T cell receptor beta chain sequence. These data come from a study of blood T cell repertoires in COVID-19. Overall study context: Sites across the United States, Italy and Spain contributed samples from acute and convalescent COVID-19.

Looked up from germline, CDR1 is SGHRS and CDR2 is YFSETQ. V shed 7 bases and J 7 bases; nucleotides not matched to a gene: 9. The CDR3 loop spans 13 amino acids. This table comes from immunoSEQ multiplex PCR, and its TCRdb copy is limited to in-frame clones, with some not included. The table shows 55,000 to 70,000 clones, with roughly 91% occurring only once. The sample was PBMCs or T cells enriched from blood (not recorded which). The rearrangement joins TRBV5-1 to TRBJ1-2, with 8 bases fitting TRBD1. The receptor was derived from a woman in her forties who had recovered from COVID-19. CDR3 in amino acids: CASAVQGVGGYTF. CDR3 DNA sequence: TGCGCCAGCGCCGTACAGGGGGTCGGTGGCTACACCTTC.